This TCR beta chain was captured by sequencing in a study of blood T cells in healthy people across ages. A few counts support this clonotype. PCR was performed a second time for about 7 to 12 cycles using a sample-barcoded 5' primer and a J-beta primer mix. Each cDNA molecule received a tag from a template-switch adaptor that had 12 random nucleotides. TCRdb re-derived calls from the 5' RACE reads in MiXCR, one entry per CDR3 protein. Of fewer than 2 million distinct CDR3 sequences listed, about two fifths are singletons. J was trimmed by 0 bases and V by 5 bases; bases with no gene match: 7. This CDR3 has 16 amino acids. CDR1 and CDR2 from the germline V gene are SEHNR and FQNEAQ (reference sequence).

The TCR originated in a human donor in good health. Sequenced sample: blood. The chain links TRBV7-9 to TRBJ2-1, with 7 bases aligning to TRBD1. CDR3 loop: CASSNNRGNSYNEQFF. CDR3 DNA sequence: TGTGCCAGCAGCAACAACAGGGGAAACTCCTACAATGAGCAGTTCTTC.